These T cell receptor beta chains were read from a single sample in a study of T cell responses to AZD1222 COVID-19 vaccine. Repertoires were generated with immunoSEQ multiplex PCR, while TCRdb's copy carries only in-frame clones and drops some. Altogether over 100,000 clones are present, 70% to 90% being singletons, with the ten largest covering approximately 20%. Here the sequenced sample was peripheral blood, taken on day 0 of AZD1222 vaccination. The receptors were gathered from an adult in good health. CDR3s include the opening cysteine and the closing phenylalanine or tryptophan. D genes are given only for firm matches. Rows may omit the clone size; those that give it use once, few, many or a size class.

abundance	j_gene	d_gene	v_gene	CDR3aa	CDR3nt
-	TRBJ1-1	-	TRBV5-1	CASSLEPQNTEAFF	TGCGCCAGCAGCTTGGAACCCCAGAACACTGAAGCTTTCTTT
once	TRBJ2-5	TRBD2	TRBV28	CASSPAGGLSETQYF	TGTGCCAGCAGCCCAGCGGGGGGGCTTTCGGAGACCCAGTACTTC
-	TRBJ1-2	-	TRBV5-1	CASSREGGYGYTF	TGCGCCAGCAGTCGTGAGGGAGGCTATGGCTACACCTTC
few	TRBJ1-6	-	TRBV7-8	CASTDNSPLHF	TGTGCCAGCACCGATAATTCACCCCTCCACTTT
once	TRBJ2-5	-	TRBV3-1/TRBV3-2	CASEETGRGVQETQYF	TGTGCCAGCGAAGAGACAGGGCGGGGGGTCCAAGAGACCCAGTACTTC
-	TRBJ2-6	-	TRBV4-3	CASSQDRRGDGANVLTF	TGCGCCAGCAGCCAAGATCGAAGGGGGGACGGGGCCAACGTCCTGACTTTC
-	TRBJ1-1	TRBD1	TRBV27	CASSLTGGSAEAFF	TGTGCCAGCAGTCTTACAGGGGGCTCAGCTGAAGCTTTCTTT
-	TRBJ1-2	-	TRBV6-5	CASRPQENFNYGYTF	TGTGCCAGCAGACCCCAGGAGAACTTTAACTATGGCTACACCTTC
-	TRBJ2-7	TRBD1	TRBV7-2	CASSKTLQGDEQYF	TGTGCCAGCAGCAAGACATTACAGGGGGACGAGCAGTACTTC
-	TRBJ1-1	-	TRBV28	CASLFLGGQQAFF	TGTGCCAGCCTCTTTCTAGGAGGACAGCAAGCTTTCTTT
-	TRBJ1-1	TRBD1	TRBV2	CASSDGDRITKAFF	TGTGCCAGCAGTGACGGGGACAGGATAACGAAAGCTTTCTTT
-	TRBJ2-7	TRBD1	TRBV5-1	CASSSTGTEYYEQYF	TGCGCCAGCAGCTCGACCGGGACAGAATATTACGAGCAGTACTTC